This TCR beta chain was obtained from a study of regulatory T cells in long-lasting Graves disease. CDR3 regions were amplified by Arm-PCR using iRepertoire HTBI primers to build TCR beta libraries. TCRdb itself ran the multiplex PCR reads through MiXCR, one entry per CDR3 protein. Of 300,000 to 500,000 distinct CDR3 sequences detected, more than 20% appear once; the ten largest clones hold roughly 20%. Time point meaning: persistent/refractory GD, antithyroid drugs over 5 years with positive TRAb. Researchers made the TCR library from RNA that was extracted from PBMCs. Those enrolled as patients came out of an endocrinology department in Xi'an, China. From germline, CDR1 is MNHEY and CDR2 SMNVEV (reference sequence). V gave up 2 bases and J gave up 7 bases, with 9 bases separating them. The CDR3 is 13 residues long. This clonotype was recorded many times. Its antigen is not known. Findings and caveats of the study: More public clonotypes were shared by persistent patients (about 3,000) than by new patients (about 970).

The gene calls are TRBV27 and TRBJ1-5; D not certain. The specimen comprised peripheral blood mononuclear cells (PBMCs), sampled when the disease was refractory, from a patient treated with antithyroid drugs. The clonotype originates from a female donor with Graves disease. This chain's CDR3 is CASSLGQWQPQHF. CDR3 DNA sequence: TGTGCCAGCAGTTTAGGGCAGTGGCAGCCCCAGCATTTT.